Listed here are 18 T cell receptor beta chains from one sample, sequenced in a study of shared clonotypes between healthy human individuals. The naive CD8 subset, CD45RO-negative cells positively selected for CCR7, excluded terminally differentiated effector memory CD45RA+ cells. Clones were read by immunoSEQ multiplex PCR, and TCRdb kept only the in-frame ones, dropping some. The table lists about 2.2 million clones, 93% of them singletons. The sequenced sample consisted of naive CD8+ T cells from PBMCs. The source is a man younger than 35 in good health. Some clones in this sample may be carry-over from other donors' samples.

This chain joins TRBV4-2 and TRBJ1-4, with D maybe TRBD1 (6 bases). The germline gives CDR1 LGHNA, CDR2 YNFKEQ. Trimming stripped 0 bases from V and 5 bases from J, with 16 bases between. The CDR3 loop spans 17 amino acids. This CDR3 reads CASSQDNRVGLNEKLFF. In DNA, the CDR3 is TGTGCCAGCAGCCAAGATAACAGGGTGGGATTGAATGAAAAACTGTTTTTT.

The CDR3 coding sequence is TGTGCCATCAGGGGGGGAGGTGGCTACACCTTC. This encodes CAIRGGGGYTF. This chain links TRBV10-3 with TRBJ1-2; perhaps TRBD1 as D (5 bases). The CDR3 length is 11 residues. From germline, CDR1 is ENHRY and CDR2 SYGVKD. The germline V and J ends were trimmed by 6 bases and 7 bases, with 9 bases remaining between them.

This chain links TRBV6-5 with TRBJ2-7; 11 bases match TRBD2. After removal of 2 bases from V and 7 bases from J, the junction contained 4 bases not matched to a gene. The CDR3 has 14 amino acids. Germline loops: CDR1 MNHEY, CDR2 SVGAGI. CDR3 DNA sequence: TGTGCCAGCAGTTACCTAGCGGGAGGAGGTGAGCAGTACTTC. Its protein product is CASSYLAGGGEQYF.

CDR3 sequence reads: CASSLDSSGKTYEQYF. Here the CDR3 DNA reads TGTGCCAGCAGTTTAGATAGTAGCGGGAAAACCTACGAGCAGTACTTC. The gene calls are TRBV28 and TRBJ2-7; 8 positions agree with TRBD2. V shed 2 bases and J 2 bases; nucleotides not matched to a gene: 8. The CDR3 sequence is 16 residues long. Germline values: CDR1 MDHEN, CDR2 SYDVKM.

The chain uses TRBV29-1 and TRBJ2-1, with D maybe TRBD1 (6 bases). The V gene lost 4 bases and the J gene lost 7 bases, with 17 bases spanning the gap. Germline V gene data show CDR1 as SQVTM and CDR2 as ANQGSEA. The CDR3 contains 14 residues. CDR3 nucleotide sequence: TGCAGCGTTGGTGGTGGGAGTAGGGGGAATGAGCAGTTCTTC. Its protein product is CSVGGGSRGNEQFF.

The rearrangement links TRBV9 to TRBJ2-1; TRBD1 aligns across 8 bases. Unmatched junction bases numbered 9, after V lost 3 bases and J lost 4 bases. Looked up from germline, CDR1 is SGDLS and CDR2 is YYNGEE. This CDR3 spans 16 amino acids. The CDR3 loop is CASSAPGGAGYNEQFF. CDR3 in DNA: TGTGCCAGCAGCGCACCAGGGGGCGCGGGGTACAATGAGCAGTTCTTC.

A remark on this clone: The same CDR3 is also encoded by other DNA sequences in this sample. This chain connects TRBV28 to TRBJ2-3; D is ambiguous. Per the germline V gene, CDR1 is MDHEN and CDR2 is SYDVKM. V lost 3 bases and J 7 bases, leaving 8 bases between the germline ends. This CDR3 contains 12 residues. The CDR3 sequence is CASSFAGNTQYF. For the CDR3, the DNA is TGTGCCAGCAGTTTCGCAGGCAATACGCAGTATTTT.

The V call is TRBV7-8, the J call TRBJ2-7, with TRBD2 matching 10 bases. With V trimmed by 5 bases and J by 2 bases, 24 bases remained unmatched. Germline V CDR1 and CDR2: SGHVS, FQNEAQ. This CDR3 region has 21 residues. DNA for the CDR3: TGTGCCAGCAGCCCCTCTGAGTTTGATAGCGGGAGGATCGGCAGGACCTACGAGCAGTACTTC. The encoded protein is CASSPSEFDSGRIGRTYEQYF. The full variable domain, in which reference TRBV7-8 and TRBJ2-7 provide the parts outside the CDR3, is GAGVSQSPRYKVAKRGQDVALRCDPISGHVSLFWYQQALGQGPEFLTYFQNEAQLDKSGLPSDRFFAERPEGSVSTLKIQRTQQEDSAVYLCASSPSEFDSGRIGRTYEQYFGPGTRLTVT.

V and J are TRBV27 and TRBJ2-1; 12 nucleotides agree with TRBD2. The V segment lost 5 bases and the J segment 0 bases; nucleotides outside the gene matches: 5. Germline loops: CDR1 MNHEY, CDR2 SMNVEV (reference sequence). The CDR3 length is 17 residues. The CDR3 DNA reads TGTGCCAGCAGTCTAGCGGGAGGGTTCTACTCCTACAATGAGCAGTTCTTC. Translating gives CASSLAGGFYSYNEQFF.

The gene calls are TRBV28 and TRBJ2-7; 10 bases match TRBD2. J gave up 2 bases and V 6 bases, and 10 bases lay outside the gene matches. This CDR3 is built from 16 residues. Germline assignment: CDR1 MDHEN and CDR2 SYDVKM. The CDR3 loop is CASRHRPGTSAYEQYF. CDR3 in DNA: TGTGCCAGCAGGCACAGACCCGGGACTAGCGCCTACGAGCAGTACTTC.

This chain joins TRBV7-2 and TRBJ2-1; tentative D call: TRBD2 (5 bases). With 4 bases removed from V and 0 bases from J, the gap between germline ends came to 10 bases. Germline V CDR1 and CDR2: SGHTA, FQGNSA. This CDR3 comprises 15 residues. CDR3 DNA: TGTGCCAGCAGCTCCGGACTGAGCTCCTACAATGAGCAGTTCTTC. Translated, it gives CASSSGLSSYNEQFF.

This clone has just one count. In DNA form, the CDR3 reads TGTGCCAGCAGTTCCCACTCGAGGGAAACGCAGTATTTT. This sequence encodes CASSSHSRETQYF. The chain carries TRBV28 and TRBJ2-3; D is possibly TRBD2 (5 bases). From germline, CDR1 is MDHEN and CDR2 SYDVKM. The CDR3 length is 13 residues. Trimming pared 4 bases from V and 9 bases from J, leaving 14 bases between.

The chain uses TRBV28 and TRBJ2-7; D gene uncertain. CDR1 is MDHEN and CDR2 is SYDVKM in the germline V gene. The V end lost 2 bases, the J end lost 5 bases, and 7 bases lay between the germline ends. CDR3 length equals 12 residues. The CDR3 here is CASSLRWDEQYF. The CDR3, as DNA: TGTGCCAGCAGTTTAAGATGGGACGAGCAGTACTTC.

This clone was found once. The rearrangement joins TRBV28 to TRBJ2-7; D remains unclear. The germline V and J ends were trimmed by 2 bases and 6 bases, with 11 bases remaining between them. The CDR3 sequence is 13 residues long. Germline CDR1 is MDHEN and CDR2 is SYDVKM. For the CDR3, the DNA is TGTGCCAGCAGTTTAATGGTTTCCACCGAGCAGTACTTC. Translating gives CASSLMVSTEQYF. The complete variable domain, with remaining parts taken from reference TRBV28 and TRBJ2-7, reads DVKVTQSSRYLVKRTGEKVFLECVQDMDHENMFWYRQDPGLGLRLIYFSYDVKMKEKGDIPEGYSVSREKKERFSLILESASTNQTSMYLCASSLMVSTEQYFGPGTRLTVT.

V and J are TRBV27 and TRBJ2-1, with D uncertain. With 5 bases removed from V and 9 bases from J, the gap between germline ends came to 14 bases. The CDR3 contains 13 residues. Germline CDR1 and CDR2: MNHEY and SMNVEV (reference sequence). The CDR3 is CASSPLGWGEQFF. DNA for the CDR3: TGTGCCAGCAGTCCCCTCGGTTGGGGTGAGCAGTTCTTC.

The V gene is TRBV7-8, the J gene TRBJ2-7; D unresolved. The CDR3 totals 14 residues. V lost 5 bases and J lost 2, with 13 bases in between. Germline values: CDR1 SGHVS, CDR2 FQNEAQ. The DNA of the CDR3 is TGTGCCAGCAGCCCCGGCCCGGCCACCTACGAGCAGTACTTC. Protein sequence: CASSPGPATYEQYF.

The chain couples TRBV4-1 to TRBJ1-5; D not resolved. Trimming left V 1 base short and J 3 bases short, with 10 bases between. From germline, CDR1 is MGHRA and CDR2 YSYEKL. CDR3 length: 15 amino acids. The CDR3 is CASSQGPRYNQPQHF. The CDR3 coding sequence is TGCGCCAGCAGCCAAGGCCCCAGGTACAATCAGCCCCAGCATTTT.

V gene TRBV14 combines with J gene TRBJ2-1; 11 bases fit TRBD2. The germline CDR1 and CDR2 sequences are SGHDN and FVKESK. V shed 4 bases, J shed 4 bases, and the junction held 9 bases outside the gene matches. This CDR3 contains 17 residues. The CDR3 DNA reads TGTGCCAGCAGCCCATTGACTAGCGGGGAACCTTACAATGAGCAGTTCTTC. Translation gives CASSPLTSGEPYNEQFF.